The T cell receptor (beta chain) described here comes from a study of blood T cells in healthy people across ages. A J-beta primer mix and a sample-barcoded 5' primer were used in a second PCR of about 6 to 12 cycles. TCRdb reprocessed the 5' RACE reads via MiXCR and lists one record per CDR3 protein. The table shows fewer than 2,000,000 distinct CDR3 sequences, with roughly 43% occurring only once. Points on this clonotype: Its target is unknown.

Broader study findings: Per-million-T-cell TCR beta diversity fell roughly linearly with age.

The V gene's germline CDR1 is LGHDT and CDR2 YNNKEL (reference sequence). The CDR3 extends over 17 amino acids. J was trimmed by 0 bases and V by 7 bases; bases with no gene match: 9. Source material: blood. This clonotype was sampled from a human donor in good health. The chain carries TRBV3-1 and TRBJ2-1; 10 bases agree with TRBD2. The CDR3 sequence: CASTHSGGYSSYNEQFF. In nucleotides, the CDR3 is TGTGCCAGCACCCATAGCGGGGGGTATAGCTCCTACAATGAGCAGTTCTTC.